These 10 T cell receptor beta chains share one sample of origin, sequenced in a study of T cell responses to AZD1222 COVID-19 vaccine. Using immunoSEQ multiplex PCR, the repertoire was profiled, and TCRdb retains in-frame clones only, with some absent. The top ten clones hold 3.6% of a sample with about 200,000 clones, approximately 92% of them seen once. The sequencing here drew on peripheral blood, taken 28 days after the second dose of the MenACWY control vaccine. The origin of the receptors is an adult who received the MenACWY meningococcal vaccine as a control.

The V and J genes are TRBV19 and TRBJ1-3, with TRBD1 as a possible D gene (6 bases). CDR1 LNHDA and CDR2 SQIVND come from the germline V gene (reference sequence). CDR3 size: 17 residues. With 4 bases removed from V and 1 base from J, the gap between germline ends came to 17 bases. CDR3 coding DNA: TGTGCCAGTAGTAAGGAGACAGGAGTCGGGTCTGGAAACACCATATATTTT. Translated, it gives CASSKETGVGSGNTIYF.

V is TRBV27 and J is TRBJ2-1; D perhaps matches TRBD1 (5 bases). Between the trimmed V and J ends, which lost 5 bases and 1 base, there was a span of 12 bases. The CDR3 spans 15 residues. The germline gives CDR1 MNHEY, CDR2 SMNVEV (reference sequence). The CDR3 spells CASSPTRQSYNEQFF. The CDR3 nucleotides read TGTGCCAGCAGTCCCACGCGACAGTCCTACAATGAGCAGTTCTTC.

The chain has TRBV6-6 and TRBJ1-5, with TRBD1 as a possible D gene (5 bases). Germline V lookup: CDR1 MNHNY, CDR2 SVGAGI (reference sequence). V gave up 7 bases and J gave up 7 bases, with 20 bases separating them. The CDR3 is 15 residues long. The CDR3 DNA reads TGTGCCAGCACCCTTTTCGGGGGATGGGGACAGCCCCAGCATTTT. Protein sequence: CASTLFGGWGQPQHF.

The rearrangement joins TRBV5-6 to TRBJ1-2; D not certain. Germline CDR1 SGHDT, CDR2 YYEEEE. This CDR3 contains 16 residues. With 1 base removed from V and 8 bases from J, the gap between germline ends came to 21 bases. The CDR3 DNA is TGTGCCAGCAGCTTGTTCACGACCGCCTCCCAATGGGGCTACACCTTC. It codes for CASSLFTTASQWGYTF.

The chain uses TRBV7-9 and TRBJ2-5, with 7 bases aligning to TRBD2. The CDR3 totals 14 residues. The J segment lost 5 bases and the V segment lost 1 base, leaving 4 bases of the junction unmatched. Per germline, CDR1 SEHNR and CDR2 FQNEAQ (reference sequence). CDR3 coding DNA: TGTGCCAGCAGCTTAGGGGCCGGGGGGGAGACCCAGTACTTC. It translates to CASSLGAGGETQYF.

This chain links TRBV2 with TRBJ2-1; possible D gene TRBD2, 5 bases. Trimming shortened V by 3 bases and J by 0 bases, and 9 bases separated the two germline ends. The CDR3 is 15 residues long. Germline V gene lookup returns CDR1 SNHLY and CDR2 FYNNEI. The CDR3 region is CASSEERTSYNEQFF. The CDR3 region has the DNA TGTGCCAGCAGTGAGGAGCGGACCTCCTACAATGAGCAGTTCTTC. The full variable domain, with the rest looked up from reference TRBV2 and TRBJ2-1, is EPEVTQTPSHQVTQMGQEVILRCVPISNHLYFYWYRQILGQKVEFLVSFYNNEISEKSEIFDDQFSVERPDGSNFTLKIRSTKLEDSAMYFCASSEERTSYNEQFFGPGTRLTVL.

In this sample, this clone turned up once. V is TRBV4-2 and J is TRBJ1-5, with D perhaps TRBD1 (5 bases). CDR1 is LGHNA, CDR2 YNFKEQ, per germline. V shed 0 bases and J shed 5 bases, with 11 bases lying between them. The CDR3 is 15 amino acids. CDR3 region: CASSQDPGMDQPQHF. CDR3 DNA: TGTGCCAGCAGCCAAGATCCAGGGATGGATCAGCCCCAGCATTTT.

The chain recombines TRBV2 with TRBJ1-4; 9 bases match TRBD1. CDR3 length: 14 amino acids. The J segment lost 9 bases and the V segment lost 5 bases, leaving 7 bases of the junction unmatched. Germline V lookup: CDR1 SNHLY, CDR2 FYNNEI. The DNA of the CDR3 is TGTGCCAGCAGTCAGGGGACAGGGTTTAAAAAACTGTTTTTT. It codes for CASSQGTGFKKLFF.

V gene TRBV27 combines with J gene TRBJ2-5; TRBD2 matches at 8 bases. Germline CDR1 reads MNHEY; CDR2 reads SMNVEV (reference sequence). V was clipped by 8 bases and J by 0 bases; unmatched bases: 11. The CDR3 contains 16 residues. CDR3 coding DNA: TGTGCCAGCGGTCGTACGGGGGGGGCTCACCAAGAGACCCAGTACTTC. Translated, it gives CASGRTGGAHQETQYF.

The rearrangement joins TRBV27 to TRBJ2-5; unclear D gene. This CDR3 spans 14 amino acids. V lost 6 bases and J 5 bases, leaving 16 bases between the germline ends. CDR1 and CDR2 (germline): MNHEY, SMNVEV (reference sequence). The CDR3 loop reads CASSPRVFGETQYF. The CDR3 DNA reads TGTGCCAGCAGCCCAAGGGTTTTCGGGGAGACCCAGTACTTC.